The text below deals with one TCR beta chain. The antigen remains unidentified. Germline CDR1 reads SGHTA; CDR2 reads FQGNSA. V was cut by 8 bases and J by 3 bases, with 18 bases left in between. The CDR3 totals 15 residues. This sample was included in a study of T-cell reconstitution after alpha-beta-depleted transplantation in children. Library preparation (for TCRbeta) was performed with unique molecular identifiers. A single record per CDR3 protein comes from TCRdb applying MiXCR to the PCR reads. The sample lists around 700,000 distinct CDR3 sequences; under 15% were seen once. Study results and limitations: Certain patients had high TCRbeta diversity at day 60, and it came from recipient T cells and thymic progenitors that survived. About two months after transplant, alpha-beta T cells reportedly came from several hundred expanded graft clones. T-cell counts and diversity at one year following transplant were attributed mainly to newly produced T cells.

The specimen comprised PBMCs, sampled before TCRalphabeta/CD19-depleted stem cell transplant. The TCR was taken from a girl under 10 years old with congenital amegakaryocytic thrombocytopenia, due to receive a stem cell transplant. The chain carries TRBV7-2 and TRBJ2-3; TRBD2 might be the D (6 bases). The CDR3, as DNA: TGTGCCAGCGGGGCGGTAGGAGGGAGAACAGATACGCAGTATTTT. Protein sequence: CASGAVGGRTDTQYF.